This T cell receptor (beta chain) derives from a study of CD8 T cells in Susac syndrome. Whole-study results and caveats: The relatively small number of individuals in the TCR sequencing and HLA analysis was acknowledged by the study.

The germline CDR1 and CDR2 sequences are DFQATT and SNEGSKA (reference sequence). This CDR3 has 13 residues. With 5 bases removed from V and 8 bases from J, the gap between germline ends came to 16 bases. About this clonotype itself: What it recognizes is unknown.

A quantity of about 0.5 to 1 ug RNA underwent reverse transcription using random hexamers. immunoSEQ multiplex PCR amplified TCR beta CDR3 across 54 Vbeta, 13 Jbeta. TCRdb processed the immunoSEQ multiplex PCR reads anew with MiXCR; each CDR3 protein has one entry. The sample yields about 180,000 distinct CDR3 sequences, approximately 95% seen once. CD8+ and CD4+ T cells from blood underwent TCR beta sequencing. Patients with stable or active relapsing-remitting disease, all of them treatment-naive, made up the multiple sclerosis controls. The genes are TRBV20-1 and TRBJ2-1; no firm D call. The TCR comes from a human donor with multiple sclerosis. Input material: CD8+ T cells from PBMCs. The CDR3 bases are TGCAGTGCTTCCGTACTTGGCGCCGATGAGCAGTTCTTC. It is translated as CSASVLGADEQFF.